What follows are 8 T cell receptor beta chains derived from one specimen sequenced in a study of blood T cell repertoires in COVID-19. Measured with immunoSEQ multiplex PCR; TCRdb has only the in-frame clones, and not every one. Of under 200,000 clones listed, around 82% were seen once; the top ten hold 2.6%. The sample consisted of peripheral blood. These receptors all come from a human donor with acute or convalescent COVID-19. The donor label of this sample is uncertain.

This chain joins TRBV6-1 and TRBJ1-5; TRBD1 aligns across 9 bases. The V segment lost 2 bases and the J segment 0 bases; nucleotides outside the gene matches: 11. There are 19 residues in the CDR3. CDR1 MNHNS and CDR2 SASEGT come from the germline V gene. Here the CDR3 reads CASSETPGTGLYSNQPQHF. DNA for the CDR3: TGTGCCAGCAGTGAAACCCCCGGGACAGGGCTCTATAGCAATCAGCCCCAGCATTTT.

In nucleotides, the CDR3 is TGTGCCAGTAGTAGTGGGGCAGGGGCCAGCTCCTATAATTCACCCCTCCACTTT. It is translated as CASSSGAGASSYNSPLHF. V gene TRBV19 combines with J gene TRBJ1-6; D possibly corresponds to TRBD1 (6 bases). This CDR3 spans 18 amino acids. Trimming removed 4 bases at V and 0 bases at J, with 16 bases between. Germline V gene lookup returns CDR1 LNHDA and CDR2 SQIVND (reference sequence). The full variable domain, in which reference TRBV19 and TRBJ1-6 provide the parts outside the CDR3, is DGGITQSPKYLFRKEGQNVTLSCEQNLNHDAMYWYRQDPGQGLRLIYYSQIVNDFQKGDIAEGYSVSREKKESFPLTVTSAQKNPTAFYLCASSSGAGASSYNSPLHFGNGTRLTVT.

CDR3 protein: CASSQEGDNFIPTQYF. The CDR3 region has the DNA TGCGCCAGCAGCCAAGAGGGGGACAACTTTATCCCCACTCAGTACTTC. The chain has TRBV4-1 and TRBJ2-4, with a tentative D call TRBD1 (6 bases). The CDR3 runs 16 residues. The V gene's germline CDR1 is MGHRA and CDR2 YSYEKL. V lost 0 bases, J lost 12 bases, and 21 bases lay in between.

This clone was seen a single time. The rearrangement uses TRBV5-1 and TRBJ2-2; perhaps TRBD2 as D (6 bases). V shed 4 bases and J shed 5 bases, with 15 bases lying between them. Germline V gene data show CDR1 as SGHRS and CDR2 as YFSETQ. The length of the CDR3 is 15 residues. CDR3 protein: CASSPGGGWTGELFF. CDR3 sequence (DNA): TGCGCCAGCAGCCCCGGCGGAGGGTGGACCGGGGAGCTGTTTTTT. The whole variable domain, remainder taken from reference TRBV5-1 and TRBJ2-2, is KAGVTQTPRYLIKTRGQQVTLSCSPISGHRSVSWYQQTPGQGLQFLFEYFSETQRNKGNFPGRFSGRQFSNSRSEMNVSTLELGDSALYLCASSPGGGWTGELFFGEGSRLTVL.

J is TRBJ2-7 and V is TRBV3-1 (or the pseudogene TRBV3-2); 8 nucleotides line up with TRBD2. Trimming took 4 bases from V and 0 from J; bases not matched to a gene: 5. CDR1 is LGHDT, CDR2 YNNKEL, per germline (reference sequence). The CDR3 runs 15 residues. DNA of the CDR3: TGTGCCAGCAGCCCAAGGACTAGCCCCTCCTACGAGCAGTACTTC. Translating it yields CASSPRTSPSYEQYF.

The chain uses TRBV6-6 and TRBJ2-7; TRBD2 is a possible D gene (7 bases). This CDR3 spans 16 amino acids. The V gene lost 2 bases and the J gene lost 1 base, with 15 bases spanning the gap. Per the germline V gene, CDR1 is MNHNY and CDR2 is SVGAGI (reference sequence). DNA for the CDR3: TGTGCCAGCAGTTACCCCCTAGGGGGAGGGTCCTACGAGCAGTACTTC. Translated: CASSYPLGGGSYEQYF.

The CDR3 bases are TGTGCCAGCACCACCTGGGCTCGGGGGTCCTACAATGAGCAGTTCTTC. Its translation: CASTTWARGSYNEQFF. V is TRBV7-2 and J is TRBJ2-1; tentatively, D is TRBD2 (6 bases). CDR3 length: 16 amino acids. Germline V gives CDR1 SGHTA, CDR2 FQGNSA. Trimming removed 7 bases from V and 1 base from J, with 17 bases in between.

The genes are TRBV3-1 (or the pseudogene TRBV3-2) and TRBJ2-3; D possibly corresponds to TRBD2 (6 bases). Per germline, CDR1 LGHDT and CDR2 YNNKEL (reference sequence). This CDR3 region has 13 residues. The V end was cut by 8 bases, the J end by 1 base, with 10 bases between. In DNA form, the CDR3 reads TGTGCCAGCCGGAGGGGTGGCACAGATACGCAGTATTTT. This gives the protein CASRRGGTDTQYF.